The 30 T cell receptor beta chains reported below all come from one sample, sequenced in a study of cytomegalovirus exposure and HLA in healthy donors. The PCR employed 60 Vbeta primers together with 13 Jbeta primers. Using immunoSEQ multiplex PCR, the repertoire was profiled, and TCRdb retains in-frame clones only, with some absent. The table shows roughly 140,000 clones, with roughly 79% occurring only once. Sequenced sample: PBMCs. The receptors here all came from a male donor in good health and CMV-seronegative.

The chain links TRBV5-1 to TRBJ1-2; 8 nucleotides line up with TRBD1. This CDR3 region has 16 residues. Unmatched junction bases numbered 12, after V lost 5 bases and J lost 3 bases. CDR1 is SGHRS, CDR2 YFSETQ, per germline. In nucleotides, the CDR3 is TGCGCCAGCAGAAAACTGACAGGGGCCGAAGACTATGGCTACACCTTC. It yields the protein CASRKLTGAEDYGYTF.

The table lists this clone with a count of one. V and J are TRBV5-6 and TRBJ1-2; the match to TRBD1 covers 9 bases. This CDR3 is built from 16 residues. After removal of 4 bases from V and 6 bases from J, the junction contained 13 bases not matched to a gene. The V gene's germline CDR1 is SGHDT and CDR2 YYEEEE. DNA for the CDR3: TGTGCCAGCAGCCAATACCTAGGACAGGGGATCGATGGCTACACCTTC. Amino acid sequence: CASSQYLGQGIDGYTF.

For the CDR3, the DNA is TGTGCCAGCAGTGCGACGGGGGGGGGCTACTACGAGCAGTACTTC. This encodes CASSATGGGYYEQYF. V usage is TRBV6-5 and J usage is TRBJ2-5; 8 bases line up with TRBD2. The J call could be wrong; TRBJ2-7 is a better fit for the DNA end. Germline lookup yields CDR1 MNHEY and CDR2 SVGAGI. The CDR3 totals 15 residues.

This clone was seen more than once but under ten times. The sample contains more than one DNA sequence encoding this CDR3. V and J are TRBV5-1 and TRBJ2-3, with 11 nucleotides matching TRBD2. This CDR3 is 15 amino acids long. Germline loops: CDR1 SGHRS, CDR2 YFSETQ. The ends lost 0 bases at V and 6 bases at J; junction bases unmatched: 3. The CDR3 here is CASSLDASGGDTQYF. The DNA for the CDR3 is TGCGCCAGCAGCTTGGATGCTAGCGGGGGGGATACGCAGTATTTT. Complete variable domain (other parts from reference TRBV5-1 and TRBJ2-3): KAGVTQTPRYLIKTRGQQVTLSCSPISGHRSVSWYQQTPGQGLQFLFEYFSETQRNKGNFPGRFSGRQFSNSRSEMNVSTLELGDSALYLCASSLDASGGDTQYFGPGTRLTVL.

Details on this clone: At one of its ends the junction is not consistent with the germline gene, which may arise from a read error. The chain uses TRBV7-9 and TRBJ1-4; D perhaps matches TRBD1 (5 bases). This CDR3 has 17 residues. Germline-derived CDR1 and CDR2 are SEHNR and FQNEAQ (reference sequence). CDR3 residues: CSSSPRRGRVTNEKLFF. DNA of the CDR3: TGTTCCAGCAGCCCCAGAAGGGGCAGGGTTACTAATGAAAAACTGTTTTTT.

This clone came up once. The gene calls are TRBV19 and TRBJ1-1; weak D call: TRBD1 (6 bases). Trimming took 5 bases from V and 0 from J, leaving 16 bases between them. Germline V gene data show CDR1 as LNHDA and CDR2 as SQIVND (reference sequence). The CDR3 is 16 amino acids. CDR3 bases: TGTGCCAGTAGTGAAACGGCCCGACAGGTGAACACTGAAGCTTTCTTT. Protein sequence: CASSETARQVNTEAFF.

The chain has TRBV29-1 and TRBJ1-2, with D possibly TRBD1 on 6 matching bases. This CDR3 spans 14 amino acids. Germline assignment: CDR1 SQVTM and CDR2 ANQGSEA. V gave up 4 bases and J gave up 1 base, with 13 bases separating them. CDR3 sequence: CSVALDRYNYGYTF. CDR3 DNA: TGCAGCGTTGCTCTCGACAGGTATAACTATGGCTACACCTTC.

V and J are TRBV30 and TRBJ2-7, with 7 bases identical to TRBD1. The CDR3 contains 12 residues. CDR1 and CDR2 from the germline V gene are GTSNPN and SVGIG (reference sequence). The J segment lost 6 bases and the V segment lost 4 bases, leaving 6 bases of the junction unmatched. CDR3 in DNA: TGTGCCTGGACAGACAGGGCGGGCGAGCAGTACTTC. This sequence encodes CAWTDRAGEQYF.

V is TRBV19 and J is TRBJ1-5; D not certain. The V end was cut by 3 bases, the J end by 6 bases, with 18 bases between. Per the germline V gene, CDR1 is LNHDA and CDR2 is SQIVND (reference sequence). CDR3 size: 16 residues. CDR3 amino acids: CASSIMETGIGQPQHF. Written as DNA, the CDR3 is TGTGCCAGTAGTATTATGGAGACCGGAATAGGTCAGCCCCAGCATTTT.

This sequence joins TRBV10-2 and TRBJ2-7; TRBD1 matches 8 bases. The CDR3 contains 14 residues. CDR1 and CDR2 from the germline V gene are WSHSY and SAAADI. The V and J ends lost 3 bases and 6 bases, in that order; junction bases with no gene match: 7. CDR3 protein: CASSDFDRGSEQYF. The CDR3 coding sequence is TGCGCCAGCAGTGATTTCGACAGGGGTTCCGAGCAGTACTTC.

The DNA for the CDR3 is TGTGCCAGCAGTTACTCCCCGGGGGAGGGTTACGATGAGCAGTTCTTC. Translation: CASSYSPGEGYDEQFF. The chain joins TRBV6-5 to TRBJ2-1; 7 nucleotides line up with TRBD2. The CDR3 covers 16 residues. CDR1 is MNHEY and CDR2 is SVGAGI in the germline V gene. J gave up 8 bases and V 0 bases, and 10 bases lay outside the gene matches.

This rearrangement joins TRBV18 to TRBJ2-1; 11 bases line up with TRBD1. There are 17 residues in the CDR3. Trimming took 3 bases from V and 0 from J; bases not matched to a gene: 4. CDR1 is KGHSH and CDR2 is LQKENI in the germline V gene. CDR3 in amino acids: CASSPPGTGGSYNEQFF. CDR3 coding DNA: TGTGCCAGCTCACCGCCGGGGACAGGGGGCTCCTACAATGAGCAGTTCTTC. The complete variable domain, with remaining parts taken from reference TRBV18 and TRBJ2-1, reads NAGVMQNPRHLVRRRGQEARLRCSPMKGHSHVYWYRQLPEEGLKFMVYLQKENIIDESGMPKERFSAEFPKEGPSILRIQQVVRGDSAAYFCASSPPGTGGSYNEQFFGPGTRLTVL.

CDR3 DNA sequence: TGTGCCAGTAGTACCTTGGACAGTGCTGATGAAAAACTGTTTTTT. Translated, it gives CASSTLDSADEKLFF. This chain connects TRBV19 to TRBJ1-4; D is possibly TRBD1 (6 bases). The CDR3 extends over 15 amino acids. V was shortened by 4 bases and J by 6 bases, with 15 bases between the two germline ends. Germline CDR1 LNHDA, CDR2 SQIVND (reference sequence). The full variable domain, completed using reference TRBV19 and TRBJ1-4, is DGGITQSPKYLFRKEGQNVTLSCEQNLNHDAMYWYRQDPGQGLRLIYYSQIVNDFQKGDIAEGYSVSREKKESFPLTVTSAQKNPTAFYLCASSTLDSADEKLFFGSGTQLSVL.

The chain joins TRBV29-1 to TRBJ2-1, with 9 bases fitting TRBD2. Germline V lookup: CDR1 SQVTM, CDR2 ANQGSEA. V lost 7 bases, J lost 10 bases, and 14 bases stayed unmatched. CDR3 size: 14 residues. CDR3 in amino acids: CSGGGLAGLGEQFF. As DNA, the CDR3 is TGCAGCGGGGGGGGGCTAGCGGGATTAGGGGAGCAGTTCTTC.

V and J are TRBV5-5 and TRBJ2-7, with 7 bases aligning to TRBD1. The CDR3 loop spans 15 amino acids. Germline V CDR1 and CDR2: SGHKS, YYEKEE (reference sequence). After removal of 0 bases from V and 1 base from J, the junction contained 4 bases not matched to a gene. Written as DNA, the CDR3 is TGTGCCAGCAGCTTGGTTGCGACAGGGTCCTACGAGCAGTACTTC. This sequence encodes CASSLVATGSYEQYF.

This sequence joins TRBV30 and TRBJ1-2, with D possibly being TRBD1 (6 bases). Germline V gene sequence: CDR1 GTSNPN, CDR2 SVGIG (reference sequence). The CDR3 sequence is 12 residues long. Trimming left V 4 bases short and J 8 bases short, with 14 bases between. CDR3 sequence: CAWNGGARGYTF. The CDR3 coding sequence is TGTGCCTGGAACGGGGGGGCTCGAGGCTACACCTTC. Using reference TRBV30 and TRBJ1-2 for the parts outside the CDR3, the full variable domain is SQTIHQWPATLVQPVGSPLSLECTVEGTSNPNLYWYRQAAGRGLQLLFYSVGIGQISSEVPQNLSASRPQDRQFILSSKKLLLSDSGFYLCAWNGGARGYTFGSGTRLTVV.

The CDR3 sequence: CASKSRAVAGGIDTGELFF. The CDR3 nucleotides read TGTGCCAGTAAGAGCCGCGCTGTGGCAGGGGGTATCGACACCGGGGAGCTGTTTTTT. The chain recombines TRBV19 with TRBJ2-2; TRBD1 matches at 7 bases. V trimming: 7 bases; J trimming: 3 bases; junction bases outside the gene matches: 20. The V gene's germline CDR1 is LNHDA and CDR2 SQIVND (reference sequence). This CDR3 spans 19 amino acids.

CDR3 in DNA: TGTGCCAGTAGTATCCCCGGAGGGAGGAGCTCCTACGAGCAGTACTTC. This gives the protein CASSIPGGRSSYEQYF. This chain uses TRBV19 with TRBJ2-7; TRBD2 is a possible D gene (6 bases). The CDR3 runs to 16 residues. Germline CDR1 LNHDA, CDR2 SQIVND (reference sequence). V lost 3 bases and J 0 bases, leaving 15 bases between the germline ends.

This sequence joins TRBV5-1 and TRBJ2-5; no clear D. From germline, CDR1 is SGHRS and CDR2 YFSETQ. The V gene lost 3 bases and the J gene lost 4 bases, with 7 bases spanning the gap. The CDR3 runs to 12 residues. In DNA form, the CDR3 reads TGCGCCAGCAGCTGGTCGGGAGAGACCCAGTACTTC. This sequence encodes CASSWSGETQYF.

The chain's CDR3 is CASSAGTGVNSPLHF. The CDR3, as DNA: TGCGCCAGCAGCGCAGGGACAGGGGTTAATTCACCCCTCCACTTT. This chain joins TRBV5-1 and TRBJ1-6; 10 positions match TRBD1. CDR1 and CDR2 (germline): SGHRS, YFSETQ. V lost 4 bases, J lost 6 bases, and 4 bases stayed unmatched. This CDR3 has 15 amino acids.

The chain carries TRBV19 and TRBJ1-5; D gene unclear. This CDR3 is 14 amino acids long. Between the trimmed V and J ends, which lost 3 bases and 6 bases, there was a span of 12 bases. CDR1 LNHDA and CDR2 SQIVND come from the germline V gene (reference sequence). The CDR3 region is CASSIGEGSQPQHF. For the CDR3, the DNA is TGTGCCAGTAGTATCGGCGAGGGTTCTCAGCCCCAGCATTTT.

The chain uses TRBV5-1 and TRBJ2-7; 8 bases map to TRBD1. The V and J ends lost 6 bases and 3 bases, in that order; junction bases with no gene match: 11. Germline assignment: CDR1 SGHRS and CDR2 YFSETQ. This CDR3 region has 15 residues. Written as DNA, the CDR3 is TGCGCCAGCAACACCGGACAGGGATTACGCTACGAGCAGTACTTC. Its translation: CASNTGQGLRYEQYF.

The chain's CDR3 is CASSPGTGRDTEAFF. The CDR3 DNA is TGTGCCAGCTCACCAGGGACAGGGAGGGACACTGAAGCTTTCTTT. The chain carries TRBV18 and TRBJ1-1; 9 nucleotides align to TRBD1. With V trimmed by 2 bases and J by 3 bases, 4 bases remained unmatched. The CDR3 sequence is 15 residues long. Germline values: CDR1 KGHSH, CDR2 LQKENI.

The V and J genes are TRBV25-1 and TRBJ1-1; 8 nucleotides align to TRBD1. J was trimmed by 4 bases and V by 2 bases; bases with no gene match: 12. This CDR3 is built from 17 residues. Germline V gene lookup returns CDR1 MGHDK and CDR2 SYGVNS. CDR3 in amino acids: CASSEGGRGPLGTEAFF. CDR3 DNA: TGTGCCAGCAGTGAAGGCGGCAGGGGGCCGTTGGGCACTGAAGCTTTCTTT.

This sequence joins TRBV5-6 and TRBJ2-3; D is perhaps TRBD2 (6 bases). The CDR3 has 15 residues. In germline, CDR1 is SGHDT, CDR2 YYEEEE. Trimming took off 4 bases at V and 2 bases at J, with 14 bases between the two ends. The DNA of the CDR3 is TGTGCCAGCAGCCGTCCGGGACTGGACACAGATACGCAGTATTTT. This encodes CASSRPGLDTDTQYF.

The CDR3, as DNA: TGTGCCAGCAGCTTAGGGACAGGGAGAGAGCAGTACTTC. This sequence encodes CASSLGTGREQYF. The rearrangement uses TRBV7-6 and TRBJ2-7; 8 nucleotides agree with TRBD1. This CDR3 is 13 amino acids long. In germline, CDR1 is SGHVS, CDR2 FNYEAQ. J lost 7 bases, V lost 1 base, and 3 bases had no gene match.

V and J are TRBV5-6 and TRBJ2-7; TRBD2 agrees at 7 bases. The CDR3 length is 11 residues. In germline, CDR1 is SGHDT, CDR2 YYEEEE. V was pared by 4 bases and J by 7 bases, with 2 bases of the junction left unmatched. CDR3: CASSLAEEQYF. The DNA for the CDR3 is TGTGCCAGCAGCCTAGCGGAAGAGCAGTACTTC. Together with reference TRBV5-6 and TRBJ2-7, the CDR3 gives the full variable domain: DAGVTQSPTHLIKTRGQQVTLRCSPKSGHDTVSWYQQALGQGPQFIFQYYEEEERQRGNFPDRFSGHQFPNYSSELNVNALLLGDSALYLCASSLAEEQYFGPGTRLTVT.

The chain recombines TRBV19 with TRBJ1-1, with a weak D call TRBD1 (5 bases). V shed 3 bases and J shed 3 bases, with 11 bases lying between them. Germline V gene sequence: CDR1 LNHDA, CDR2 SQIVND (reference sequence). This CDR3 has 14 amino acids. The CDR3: CASSMGGDYTEAFF. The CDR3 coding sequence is TGTGCCAGTAGTATGGGGGGAGATTACACTGAAGCTTTCTTT.

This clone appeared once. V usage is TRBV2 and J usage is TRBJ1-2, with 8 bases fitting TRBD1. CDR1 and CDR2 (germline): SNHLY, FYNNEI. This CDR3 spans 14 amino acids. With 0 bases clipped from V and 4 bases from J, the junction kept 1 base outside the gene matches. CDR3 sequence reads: CASSEAQGVYGYTF. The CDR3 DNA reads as TGTGCCAGCAGTGAAGCACAGGGGGTCTATGGCTACACCTTC.

The CDR3 coding sequence is TGTGCCAGCAGCCCACAGGGGGCCCCCCCGGAGACCCAGTACTTC. This encodes CASSPQGAPPETQYF. This rearrangement joins TRBV7-9 to TRBJ2-5; 9 nucleotides line up with TRBD1. CDR3 length: 15 residues. The ends lost 5 bases at V and 5 bases at J; junction bases unmatched: 9. Germline V CDR1 and CDR2: SEHNR, FQNEAQ (reference sequence).